This TCR beta chain comes out of a study of T cell responses to AZD1222 COVID-19 vaccine. With regard to this clone: What it binds is unknown.

The CDR3 runs to 12 residues. The trim removed 6 bases at V and 5 bases at J, leaving 2 bases unmatched. Germline V gene data show CDR1 as SNHLY and CDR2 as FYNNEI. Overall study findings and caveats: The study identified only six AZD1222 recipients as seropositive at baseline. Nearly half of spike-specific TCRs reportedly target unmutated variant regions. Distributed over spike, vaccine-associated CD4 TCRs predominated at 160-218 and 743-854.

Libraries were prepared by immunoSEQ multiplex PCR; TCRdb keeps only in-frame clonotypes and omits some of them. Of approximately 110,000 clones listed, 85% to 90% are singletons. The V gene is TRBV2, the J gene TRBJ2-5; 8 bases fit TRBD1. The receptor comes from an adult in good health. The source material was peripheral blood, sampled on day 0 of AZD1222 vaccination. CDR3 coding DNA: TGTGCCAGCAGGGGGGACAGGGAGACCCAGTACTTC. This encodes CASRGDRETQYF.